This record covers a single T cell receptor (beta chain). Its antigen is unknown. This sample was included in a study of long-term antiretroviral therapy in people with HIV. The run of the v3.0 immunoSEQ assay was at survey level. This table comes from immunoSEQ multiplex PCR, and its TCRdb copy is limited to in-frame clones, with some not included. The sample records about 28,000 clones, roughly 84% being singletons. The study, taken as a whole, reports: Adherence to ART, viral resistance and therapy changes lacked any data. Patients on ART gained diversity, which nonetheless stayed below transplant donor controls.

This CDR3 is 13 amino acids long. The V and J ends lost 5 bases and 9 bases respectively, with 14 bases between them. Germline assignment: CDR1 SGHAT and CDR2 FQNNGV. This sequence joins TRBV11-2 and TRBJ2-4; perhaps TRBD2 as D (7 bases). Here the sequenced sample was unsorted PBMCs, taken 2.7 to 2.9 years after starting antiretroviral therapy. This clonotype originated in a man aged 30 to 45 with HIV. The CDR3 loop reads CASSPTGLGIQYF. In DNA, the CDR3 is TGTGCCAGCAGCCCGACAGGACTAGGCATTCAGTACTTC.